Below, 32 T cell receptor beta chains from the same sample are listed, as sequenced in a study of cytomegalovirus exposure and HLA in healthy donors. In the PCR, 60 Vbeta and 13 Jbeta primers were used. Here immunoSEQ multiplex PCR was the method, and the copy in TCRdb shows in-frame clones only, minus some. Of 95,000 to 150,000 clones listed, 80% are singletons. Sequenced: PBMCs. The receptors shown here come from a female donor in good health and CMV-seronegative.

This clone appeared a single time. V and J are TRBV28 and TRBJ2-3; 10 nucleotides match TRBD2. CDR1 is MDHEN, CDR2 SYDVKM, per germline. This CDR3 contains 14 residues. V trimming: 10 bases; J trimming: 1 base; junction bases outside the gene matches: 5. CDR3 in amino acids: CATISGGGTDTQYF. The CDR3 DNA reads as TGTGCCACTATCAGCGGGGGGGGCACAGATACGCAGTATTTT.

The rearrangement joins TRBV28 to TRBJ2-5, with TRBD2 matching over 10 bases. Germline CDR1 is MDHEN and CDR2 is SYDVKM. The length of the CDR3 is 17 residues. The V gene end was trimmed by 2 bases and the J gene end by 4 bases; junction bases not matched to a gene: 10. CDR3 nucleotide sequence: TGTGCCAGCAGTTTAGGGCTAGCGGGAGTTCTGCGAGAGACCCAGTACTTC. Its protein product is CASSLGLAGVLRETQYF. The complete variable domain, with remaining parts taken from reference TRBV28 and TRBJ2-5, reads DVKVTQSSRYLVKRTGEKVFLECVQDMDHENMFWYRQDPGLGLRLIYFSYDVKMKEKGDIPEGYSVSREKKERFSLILESASTNQTSMYLCASSLGLAGVLRETQYFGPGTRLLVL.

The V call is TRBV30, the J call TRBJ1-5; no reliable D call. Between the trimmed V and J ends, which lost 2 bases and 2 bases, there was a span of 7 bases. The CDR3 is 13 amino acids. Germline CDR1 is GTSNPN and CDR2 is SVGIG (reference sequence). The CDR3 sequence: CAWSMSGNQPQHF. The CDR3 region has the DNA TGTGCCTGGAGTATGTCAGGCAATCAGCCCCAGCATTTT.

The rearrangement uses TRBV27 and TRBJ1-1; TRBD1 might be the D (6 bases). From germline, CDR1 is MNHEY and CDR2 SMNVEV (reference sequence). With 2 bases removed from V and 4 bases from J, the gap between germline ends came to 11 bases. The CDR3 contains 14 residues. The CDR3 protein is CASSLGQGTTEAFF. Here the CDR3 DNA reads TGTGCCAGCAGTTTAGGTCAGGGGACCACTGAAGCTTTCTTT.

The chain couples TRBV30 to TRBJ2-7; 9 bases line up with TRBD2. The CDR3 spans 15 residues. Germline V gene sequence: CDR1 GTSNPN, CDR2 SVGIG (reference sequence). V dropped 3 bases and J dropped 2; count of bases not matched to a gene: 8. The CDR3 reads CAWRASGNQAYEQYF. In DNA, the CDR3 is TGTGCCTGGAGGGCTAGCGGGAACCAGGCCTACGAGCAGTACTTC.

This clone appeared a single time. This chain links TRBV7-6 with TRBJ2-7, with D maybe TRBD1 (6 bases). The V end was cut by 1 base, the J end by 4 bases, with 14 bases between. The CDR3 extends over 15 amino acids. Germline lookup yields CDR1 SGHVS and CDR2 FNYEAQ. The CDR3 DNA sequence: TGTGCCAGCAGCTTAGAACAGGGTGGTTGGTACGAGCAGTACTTC. Translating it yields CASSLEQGGWYEQYF.

The V gene is TRBV19, the J gene TRBJ1-5, with 8 positions matching TRBD1. The germline V gene encodes CDR1 LNHDA and CDR2 SQIVND (reference sequence). The CDR3 length is 15 residues. J lost 3 bases, V lost 5 bases, and 6 bases had no gene match. CDR3 sequence reads: CASSFDRGLNQPQHF. The CDR3, as DNA: TGTGCCAGTAGTTTCGACAGGGGACTCAATCAGCCCCAGCATTTT.

This chain connects TRBV7-2 to TRBJ1-2; D ambiguous. The length of the CDR3 is 14 residues. CDR1 is SGHTA, CDR2 FQGNSA, per germline. V lost 7 bases to trimming and J lost 7 bases, with 19 bases between them. The CDR3 DNA is TGTGCCAGCAAAGGGAGATTGTCCTCCGGTGGCTACACCTTC. Its translation: CASKGRLSSGGYTF. Full variable domain (rest looked up from reference TRBV7-2 and TRBJ1-2): GAGVSQSPSNKVTEKGKDVELRCDPISGHTALYWYRQSLGQGLEFLIYFQGNSAPDKSGLPSDRFSAERTGGSVSTLTIQRTQQEDSAVYLCASKGRLSSGGYTFGSGTRLTVV.

The chain uses TRBV19 and TRBJ1-1; no clear D gene. Trimming took 4 bases from V and 0 from J, leaving 6 bases between them. The CDR3 runs to 13 residues. CDR1 is LNHDA, CDR2 SQIVND, per germline (reference sequence). The CDR3, as DNA: TGTGCCAGTAGTACCTCTCTGAACACTGAAGCTTTCTTT. Translated, it gives CASSTSLNTEAFF.

The V call is TRBV30, the J call TRBJ1-1; possible D gene TRBD1, 5 bases. V was pared by 3 bases and J by 8 bases, with 7 bases between. This CDR3 contains 10 residues. Germline V gene sequence: CDR1 GTSNPN, CDR2 SVGIG (reference sequence). The CDR3: CAWRGGEAFF. CDR3 bases: TGTGCCTGGAGGGGGGGGGAAGCTTTCTTT.

In DNA, the CDR3 is TGCGCCAGCAGCCAAGCGACTGCTAGGTCCGGGGAGCTGTTTTTT. This translates into CASSQATARSGELFF. The chain employs TRBV4-1 and TRBJ2-2; D gene uncertain. Germline lookup yields CDR1 MGHRA and CDR2 YSYEKL. Trimming took off 1 base at V and 6 bases at J, with 12 bases between the two ends. The CDR3 consists of 15 residues.

This sequence joins TRBV11-2 and TRBJ1-2; no reliable D call. Trimming removed 5 bases from V and 4 bases from J, with 26 bases in between. The CDR3 extends over 18 amino acids. CDR1 is SGHAT, CDR2 FQNNGV, per germline. The CDR3 loop is CASSKLSGSAEGIYGYTF. The DNA of the CDR3 is TGTGCCAGCAGCAAACTTAGTGGATCAGCCGAGGGCATCTATGGCTACACCTTC.

The V call is TRBV5-4, the J call TRBJ1-4; 7 nucleotides agree with TRBD1. The germline CDR1 and CDR2 sequences are SGHNT and YYREEE (reference sequence). V lost 7 bases, J lost 8 bases, and 11 bases stayed unmatched. This CDR3 spans 14 amino acids. The CDR3 DNA is TGTGCCAGCTCCCGCCGGGACAGTGGCGAAAAACTGTTTTTT. Amino acids: CASSRRDSGEKLFF.

This clone occurred a few times. The genes are TRBV19 and TRBJ2-5; perhaps TRBD2 as D (5 bases). With 2 bases removed from V and 5 bases from J, the gap between germline ends came to 9 bases. The CDR3 covers 13 residues. Germline CDR1 is LNHDA and CDR2 is SQIVND (reference sequence). The CDR3, as DNA: TGTGCCAGTAGTATATCGACTAAGGAGACCCAGTACTTC. Amino acid sequence: CASSISTKETQYF.

V gene TRBV2 combines with J gene TRBJ2-1, with TRBD1 as a possible D gene (7 bases). V was trimmed by 6 bases and J by 9 bases, leaving 12 bases between them. The CDR3 loop spans 12 amino acids. Per germline, CDR1 SNHLY and CDR2 FYNNEI. DNA of the CDR3: TGTGCCAGCAGATCTCAGGGGGGTGAGCAGTTCTTC. Translating it yields CASRSQGGEQFF. Full variable domain (missing parts from reference TRBV2 and TRBJ2-1): EPEVTQTPSHQVTQMGQEVILRCVPISNHLYFYWYRQILGQKVEFLVSFYNNEISEKSEIFDDQFSVERPDGSNFTLKIRSTKLEDSAMYFCASRSQGGEQFFGPGTRLTVL.

The rearrangement links TRBV27 to TRBJ2-7; the match to TRBD1 covers 9 bases. Losses at the gene ends were 6 bases for V and 3 bases for J; bases not matched to a gene: 9. Germline values: CDR1 MNHEY, CDR2 SMNVEV (reference sequence). The CDR3 extends over 15 amino acids. For the CDR3, the DNA is TGTGCCAGCAGACTCTCCGGGACAGGGTTCTACGAGCAGTACTTC. It specifies CASRLSGTGFYEQYF.

The V gene is TRBV18, the J gene TRBJ2-7, with D uncertain. The germline V gene encodes CDR1 KGHSH and CDR2 LQKENI. This CDR3 is built from 14 residues. Trimming cost V 0 bases and J 2 bases, with 8 bases left between them. This chain's CDR3 is CASSPPANAYEQYF. The CDR3 DNA reads as TGTGCCAGCTCACCACCAGCAAACGCCTACGAGCAGTACTTC.

This chain connects TRBV9 to TRBJ1-6; D is possibly TRBD1 (6 bases). Looked up from germline, CDR1 is SGDLS and CDR2 is YYNGEE. Trimming took 3 bases from V and 6 from J, leaving 16 bases between them. The CDR3 runs 16 residues. DNA for the CDR3: TGTGCCAGCAGCGCGGGTGGGAGCAGGGGTAATTCACCCCTCCACTTT. This translates into CASSAGGSRGNSPLHF.

V is TRBV19 and J is TRBJ2-3, with D perhaps TRBD2 (6 bases). V shed 8 bases and J shed 1 base, with 10 bases lying between them. The CDR3 loop spans 13 amino acids. Germline values: CDR1 LNHDA, CDR2 SQIVND (reference sequence). The CDR3 nucleotides are TGTGCCAGTGGGGCTAGCGGCACAGATACGCAGTATTTT. Encoded protein: CASGASGTDTQYF.

The rearrangement links TRBV11-2 to TRBJ2-6, with D tentatively TRBD1 (5 bases). Germline CDR1 is SGHAT and CDR2 is FQNNGV. Trimming left V 1 base short and J 0 bases short, with 13 bases between. CDR3 length: 18 amino acids. The CDR3 reads CASSLVGVTLSGANVLTF. CDR3 nucleotide sequence: TGTGCCAGCAGCTTAGTAGGGGTAACGCTCTCTGGGGCCAACGTCCTGACTTTC. Combining the CDR3 with reference TRBV11-2 and TRBJ2-6 gives the whole variable domain EAGVAQSPRYKIIEKRQSVAFWCNPISGHATLYWYQQILGQGPKLLIQFQNNGVVDDSQLPKDRFSAERLKGVDSTLKIQPAKLEDSAVYLCASSLVGVTLSGANVLTFGAGSRLTVL.

The chain uses TRBV12-5 and TRBJ1-5; D gene uncertain. In germline, CDR1 is LGHNT, CDR2 FRNRAP. V lost 6 bases and J 2 bases, leaving 11 bases between the germline ends. The CDR3 covers 14 residues. DNA for the CDR3: TGTGCTAGTGGCTCTCACTCGGGCAATCAGCCCCAGCATTTT. Its translation is CASGSHSGNQPQHF.

This clone appeared a few times. The gene calls are TRBV19 and TRBJ1-5; possible D gene TRBD1, 6 bases. The germline CDR1 and CDR2 sequences are LNHDA and SQIVND (reference sequence). CDR3 size: 15 residues. V was pared by 4 bases and J by 8 bases, with 18 bases between. The CDR3 nucleotides read TGTGCCAGTAGTACCATAACAGGGATGGCGGAGCCCCAGCATTTT. Translation gives CASSTITGMAEPQHF.

The chain's CDR3 is CASSGTILAGGGDTQYF. CDR3 DNA: TGCGCCAGCAGCGGGACAATTCTAGCGGGAGGAGGAGATACGCAGTATTTT. The chain uses TRBV5-1 and TRBJ2-3; 11 positions match TRBD2. Germline CDR1 and CDR2: SGHRS and YFSETQ. Unmatched junction bases numbered 12, after V lost 4 bases and J lost 5 bases. This CDR3 is built from 17 residues.

This rearrangement joins TRBV19 to TRBJ2-3, with D tentatively TRBD2 (7 bases). CDR3 length equals 17 residues. Germline CDR1 reads LNHDA; CDR2 reads SQIVND (reference sequence). Trimming cost V 2 bases and J 1 base, with 16 bases left between them. CDR3 nucleotides: TGTGCCAGTAGTATAAGGGGGGGCGGTTTCGGCACAGATACGCAGTATTTT. Protein: CASSIRGGGFGTDTQYF.

The CDR3 DNA is TGTGCCAGCAGCTTGAGGCAGAGCTCCTACGAGCAGTACTTC. This encodes CASSLRQSSYEQYF. This chain links TRBV7-8 with TRBJ2-7; D gene ambiguous. The CDR3 extends over 14 amino acids. The germline CDR1 and CDR2 sequences are SGHVS and FQNEAQ. The V end lost 3 bases, the J end lost 0 bases, and 9 bases lay between the germline ends.

The chain is built from TRBV28 and TRBJ2-6, with D perhaps TRBD1 (6 bases). Germline V lookup: CDR1 MDHEN, CDR2 SYDVKM. V lost 3 bases and J 0 bases, leaving 18 bases between the germline ends. CDR3 length: 19 amino acids. CDR3 amino acids: CASSFPLGQPSSGANVLTF. In DNA form, the CDR3 reads TGTGCCAGCAGTTTTCCCCTGGGACAACCTAGCTCTGGGGCCAACGTCCTGACTTTC. The full variable domain, its missing parts supplied by reference TRBV28 and TRBJ2-6, is DVKVTQSSRYLVKRTGEKVFLECVQDMDHENMFWYRQDPGLGLRLIYFSYDVKMKEKGDIPEGYSVSREKKERFSLILESASTNQTSMYLCASSFPLGQPSSGANVLTFGAGSRLTVL.

The CDR3 DNA reads TGTGCCAGCAAGGCGGGATCGGATCACAATGAGCAGTTCTTC. Protein product: CASKAGSDHNEQFF. The chain is built from TRBV6-1 and TRBJ2-1, with TRBD2 as a possible D gene (6 bases). CDR1 MNHNS and CDR2 SASEGT come from the germline V gene. Trimming removed 7 bases at V and 5 bases at J, with 15 bases between. The CDR3 loop spans 14 amino acids.

Regarding this clone: Germline and junction disagree at one end, which may indicate a read error. V and J are TRBV5-4 and TRBJ2-3; D possibly corresponds to TRBD2 (5 bases). CDR1 and CDR2 (germline): SGHNT, YYREEE (reference sequence). The CDR3 has 11 residues. In DNA form, the CDR3 reads TGTGCCAGCAGTTACGGACTTGCTTTGGATTTT. Translated: CASSYGLALDF.

The chain recombines TRBV7-9 with TRBJ2-7; perhaps TRBD1 as D (5 bases). The CDR3 spans 14 residues. From germline, CDR1 is SEHNR and CDR2 FQNEAQ (reference sequence). The ends were cut back, 2 bases at V and 4 bases at J, with 12 bases in the middle. The CDR3 sequence: CASSLSLAGYEQYF. The CDR3 nucleotides are TGTGCCAGCAGCTTAAGCCTGGCAGGGTACGAGCAGTACTTC.

The J gene is TRBJ1-6, the V gene TRBV27; 9 bases align to TRBD1. Trimming removed 6 bases from V and 3 bases from J; junction bases left unmatched: 3. The CDR3 length is 15 residues. CDR1 and CDR2 from the germline V gene are MNHEY and SMNVEV (reference sequence). Written as DNA, the CDR3 is TGTGCCAGCAGACGGGACAGGGTCTATAATTCACCCCTCCACTTT. Amino acids: CASRRDRVYNSPLHF.

The CDR3 sequence is CASSQEAAAQGYEQYF. The CDR3, as DNA: TGTGCCAGCAGCCAAGAGGCCGCGGCCCAGGGCTACGAGCAGTACTTC. This chain uses TRBV4-2 with TRBJ2-7; D may be TRBD1 (5 bases). Trimming left V 0 bases short and J 3 bases short, with 15 bases between. CDR3 size: 16 residues. Germline V gene lookup returns CDR1 LGHNA and CDR2 YNFKEQ.

This clone was detected a few times. The CDR3 reads CASSSGNSGANVLTF. CDR3 coding DNA: TGTGCCAGCAGCTCGGGTAATTCTGGGGCCAACGTCCTGACTTTC. The V and J genes are TRBV5-4 and TRBJ2-6, with unresolved D. This CDR3 spans 15 amino acids. Per the germline V gene, CDR1 is SGHNT and CDR2 is YYREEE (reference sequence). Between the trimmed V and J ends, which lost 3 bases and 1 base, there was a span of 8 bases.